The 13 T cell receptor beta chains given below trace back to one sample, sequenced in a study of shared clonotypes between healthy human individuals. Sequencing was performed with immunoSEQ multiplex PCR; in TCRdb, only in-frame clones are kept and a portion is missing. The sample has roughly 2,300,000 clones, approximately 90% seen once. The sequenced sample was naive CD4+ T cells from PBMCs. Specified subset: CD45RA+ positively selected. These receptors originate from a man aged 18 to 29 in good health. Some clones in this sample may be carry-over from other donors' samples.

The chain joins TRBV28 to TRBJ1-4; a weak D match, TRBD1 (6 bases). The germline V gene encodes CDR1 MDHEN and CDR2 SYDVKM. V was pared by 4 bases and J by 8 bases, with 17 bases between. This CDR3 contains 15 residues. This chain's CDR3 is CASSSPAGDLEKLFF. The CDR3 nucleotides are TGTGCCAGCAGTTCCCCGGCAGGGGACTTGGAAAAACTGTTTTTT.

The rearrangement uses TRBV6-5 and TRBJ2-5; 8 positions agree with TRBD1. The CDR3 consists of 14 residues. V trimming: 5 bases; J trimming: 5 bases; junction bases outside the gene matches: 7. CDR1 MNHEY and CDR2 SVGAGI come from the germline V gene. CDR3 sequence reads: CASSEQGDGETQYF. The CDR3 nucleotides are TGTGCCAGCAGTGAACAGGGGGACGGGGAGACCCAGTACTTC.

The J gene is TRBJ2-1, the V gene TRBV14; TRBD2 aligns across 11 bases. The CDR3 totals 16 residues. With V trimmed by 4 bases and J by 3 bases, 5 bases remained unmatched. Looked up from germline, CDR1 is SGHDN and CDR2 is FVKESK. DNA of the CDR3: TGTGCCAGCAGCCGGACTAGCGGGTCTTACTACAATGAGCAGTTCTTC. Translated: CASSRTSGSYYNEQFF.

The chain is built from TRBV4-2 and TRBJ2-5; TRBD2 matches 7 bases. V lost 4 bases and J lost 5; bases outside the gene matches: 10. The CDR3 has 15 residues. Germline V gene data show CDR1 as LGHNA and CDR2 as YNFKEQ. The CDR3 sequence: CASSPLRGVGETQYF. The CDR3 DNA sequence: TGTGCCAGCAGCCCCCTTCGGGGGGTTGGTGAGACCCAGTACTTC.

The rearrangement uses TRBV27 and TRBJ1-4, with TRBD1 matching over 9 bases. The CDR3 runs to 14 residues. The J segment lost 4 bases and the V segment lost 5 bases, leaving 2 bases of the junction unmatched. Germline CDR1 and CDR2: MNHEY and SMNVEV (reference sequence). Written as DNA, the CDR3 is TGTGCCAGCAGTAGGACAGGGGTTAATGAAAAACTGTTTTTT. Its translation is CASSRTGVNEKLFF.

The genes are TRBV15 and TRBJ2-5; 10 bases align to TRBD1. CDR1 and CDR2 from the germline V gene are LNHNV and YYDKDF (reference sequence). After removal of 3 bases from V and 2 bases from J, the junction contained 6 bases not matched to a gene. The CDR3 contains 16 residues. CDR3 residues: CATSRRQGARQETQYF. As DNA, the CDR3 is TGTGCCACCAGCAGGAGACAGGGGGCACGACAAGAGACCCAGTACTTC.

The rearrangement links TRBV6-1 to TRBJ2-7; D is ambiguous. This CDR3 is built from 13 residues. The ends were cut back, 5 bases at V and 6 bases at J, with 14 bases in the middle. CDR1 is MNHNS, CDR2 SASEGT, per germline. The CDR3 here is CASSFASIGEQYF. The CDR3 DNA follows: TGTGCCAGCAGTTTCGCCTCCATAGGCGAGCAGTACTTC.

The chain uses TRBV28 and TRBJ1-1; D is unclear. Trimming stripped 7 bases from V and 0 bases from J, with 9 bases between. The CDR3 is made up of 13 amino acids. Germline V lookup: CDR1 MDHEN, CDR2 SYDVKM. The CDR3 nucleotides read TGTGCCAGCATAGGCGGACTGAACACTGAAGCTTTCTTT. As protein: CASIGGLNTEAFF.

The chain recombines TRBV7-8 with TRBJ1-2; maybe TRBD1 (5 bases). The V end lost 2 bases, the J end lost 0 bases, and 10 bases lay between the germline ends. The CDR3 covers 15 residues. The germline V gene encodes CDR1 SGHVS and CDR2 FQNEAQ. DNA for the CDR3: TGTGCCAGCAGCTTACGGCAGGGTGCTAACTATGGCTACACCTTC. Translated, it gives CASSLRQGANYGYTF.

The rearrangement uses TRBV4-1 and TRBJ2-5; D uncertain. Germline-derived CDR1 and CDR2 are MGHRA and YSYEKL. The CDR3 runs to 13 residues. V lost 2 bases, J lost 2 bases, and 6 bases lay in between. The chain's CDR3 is CASSQTHQETQYF. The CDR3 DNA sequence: TGCGCCAGCAGCCAAACACATCAAGAGACCCAGTACTTC.

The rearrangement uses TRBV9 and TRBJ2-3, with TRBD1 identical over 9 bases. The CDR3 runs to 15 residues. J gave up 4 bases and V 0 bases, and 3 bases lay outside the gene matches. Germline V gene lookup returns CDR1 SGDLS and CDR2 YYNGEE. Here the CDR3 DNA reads TGTGCCAGCAGCGTAGAAGGGACAGGGTCAGATACGCAGTATTTT. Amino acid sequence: CASSVEGTGSDTQYF.

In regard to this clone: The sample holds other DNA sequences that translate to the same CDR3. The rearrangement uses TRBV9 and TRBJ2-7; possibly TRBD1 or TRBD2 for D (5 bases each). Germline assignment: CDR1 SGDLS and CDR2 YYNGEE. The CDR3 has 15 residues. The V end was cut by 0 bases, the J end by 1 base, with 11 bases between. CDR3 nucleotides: TGTGCCAGCAGCGTAGCTGGGACCCTGTCCTACGAGCAGTACTTC. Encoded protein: CASSVAGTLSYEQYF.

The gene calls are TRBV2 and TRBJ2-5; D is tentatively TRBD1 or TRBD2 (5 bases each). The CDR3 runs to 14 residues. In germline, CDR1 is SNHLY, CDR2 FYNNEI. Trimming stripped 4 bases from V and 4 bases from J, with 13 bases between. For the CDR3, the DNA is TGTGCCAGCAGTGTTCAGGGACCCTCAGAGACCCAGTACTTC. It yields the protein CASSVQGPSETQYF.